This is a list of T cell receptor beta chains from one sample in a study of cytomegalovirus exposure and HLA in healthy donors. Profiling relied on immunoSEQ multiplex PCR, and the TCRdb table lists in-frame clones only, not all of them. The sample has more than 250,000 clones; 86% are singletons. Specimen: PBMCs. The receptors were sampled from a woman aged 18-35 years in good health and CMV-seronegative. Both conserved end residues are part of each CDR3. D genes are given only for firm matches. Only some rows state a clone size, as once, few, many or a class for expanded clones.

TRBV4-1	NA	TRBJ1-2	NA	CASSHHQGSGGYTF	TGCGCCAGCAGCCACCATCAGGGGAGCGGCGGCTACACCTTC
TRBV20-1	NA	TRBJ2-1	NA	CSALLEYEQFF	TGCAGTGCCCTACTAGAATATGAGCAGTTCTTC
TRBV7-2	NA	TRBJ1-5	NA	CASSLFRGDGNQPQHF	TGTGCCAGCAGCCTCTTTCGGGGGGACGGCAATCAGCCCCAGCATTTT
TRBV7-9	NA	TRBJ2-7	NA	CASSPEGGGFYEQYF	TGTGCCAGCAGCCCCGAGGGGGGGGGTTTCTACGAGCAGTACTTC
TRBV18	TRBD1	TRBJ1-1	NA	CASSSTTGRGTEAFF	TGTGCCAGCTCATCAACGACAGGGCGAGGGACTGAAGCTTTCTTT
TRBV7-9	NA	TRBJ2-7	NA	CASSLSAGTYEQYF	TGTGCCAGCAGCTTATCGGCAGGGACCTACGAGCAGTACTTC
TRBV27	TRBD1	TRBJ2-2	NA	CASGQGANTGELFF	TGTGCCAGCGGGCAGGGGGCGAACACCGGGGAGCTGTTTTTT
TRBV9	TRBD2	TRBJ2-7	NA	CASSPLGASGYYEQYF	TGTGCCAGCAGCCCACTGGGGGCTAGCGGGTACTACGAGCAGTACTTC
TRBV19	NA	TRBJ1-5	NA	CASSTNGANQPQHF	TGTGCCAGTAGTACCAATGGGGCCAATCAGCCCCAGCATTTT
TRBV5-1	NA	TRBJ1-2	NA	CASSLNRDHGYTF	TGCGCCAGCAGCTTGAACAGGGACCATGGCTACACCTTC
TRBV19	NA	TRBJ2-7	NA	CASSIMWAPDEQYF	TGTGCCAGTAGTATCATGTGGGCGCCTGACGAGCAGTACTTC
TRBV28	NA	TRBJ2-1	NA	CASTPRLGNEQFF	TGTGCCAGCACCCCCCGTCTCGGGAATGAGCAGTTCTTC
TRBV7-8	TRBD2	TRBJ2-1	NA	CASSLATSGRYNEQFF	TGTGCCAGCAGCTTAGCAACTAGCGGGAGATACAATGAGCAGTTCTTC
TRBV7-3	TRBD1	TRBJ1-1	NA	CASRRDSWDTEAFF	TGTGCCAGCAGGAGGGACAGTTGGGACACTGAAGCTTTCTTT
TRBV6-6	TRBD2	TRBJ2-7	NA	CASKTGGDYNHEQYF	TGTGCCAGCAAAACCGGAGGGGACTACAATCACGAGCAGTACTTC
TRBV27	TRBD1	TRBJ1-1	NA	CASSLTLPGQGSRNTEAFF	TGTGCCAGCAGTCTAACCCTGCCGGGACAGGGATCTCGGAACACTGAAGCTTTCTTT
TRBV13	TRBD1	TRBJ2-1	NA	CASSWSGTEYNEQFF	TGTGCCAGCAGCTGGTCCGGGACAGAATACAATGAGCAGTTCTTC
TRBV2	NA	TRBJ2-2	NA	CASSEQGGTGELFF	TGTGCCAGCAGTGAACAGGGAGGCACCGGGGAGCTGTTTTTT
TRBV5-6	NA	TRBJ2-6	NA	CASRWARSGANVLTF	TGTGCCAGCAGATGGGCCCGCTCTGGGGCCAACGTCCTGACTTTC
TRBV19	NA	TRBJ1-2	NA	CASSILGASYGYTF	TGTGCCAGTAGTATATTGGGGGCGTCCTATGGCTACACCTTC
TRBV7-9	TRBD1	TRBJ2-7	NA	CASSSSQGYMDEQYF	TGTGCCAGCAGCTCCTCACAGGGGTATATGGACGAGCAGTACTTC
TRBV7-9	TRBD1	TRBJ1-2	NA	CASIDRGVSGYTF	TGTGCCAGCATCGACAGGGGAGTAAGCGGCTACACCTTC
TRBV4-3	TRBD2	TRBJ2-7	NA	CASSQEQAGGWGAYEQYF	TGCGCCAGCAGCCAAGAACAAGCGGGAGGCTGGGGGGCCTACGAGCAGTACTTC
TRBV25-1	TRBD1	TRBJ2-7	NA	CASSELWTGNSYEQYF	TGTGCCAGCAGTGAATTGTGGACAGGGAATTCCTACGAGCAGTACTTC
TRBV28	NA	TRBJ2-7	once	CASSPPGTIYEQYF	TGTGCCAGCAGCCCACCGGGGACAATCTACGAGCAGTACTTC
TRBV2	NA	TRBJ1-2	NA	CASSPRGPPNWGNYGYTF	TGTGCCAGCAGTCCTAGGGGCCCCCCCAATTGGGGTAACTATGGCTACACCTTC
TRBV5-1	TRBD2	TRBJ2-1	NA	CASSLSWTSGNYNEQFF	TGCGCCAGCAGCTTATCTTGGACTAGCGGGAACTACAATGAGCAGTTCTTC
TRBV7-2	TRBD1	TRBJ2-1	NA	CASSQGQGVSEQFF	TGTGCCAGCAGCCAAGGACAGGGAGTATCAGAGCAGTTCTTC
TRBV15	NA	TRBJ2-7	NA	CATSRDLASYEQYF	TGTGCCACCAGCAGAGATCTGGCCAGCTACGAGCAGTACTTC
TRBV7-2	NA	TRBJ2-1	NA	CASSSQAGTLSYNEQFF	TGTGCCAGCAGCTCCCAGGCAGGGACACTCTCCTACAATGAGCAGTTCTTC
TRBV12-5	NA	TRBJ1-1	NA	CASGLSDLGSTEAFF	TGTGCTAGTGGTTTGTCGGACTTGGGGAGCACTGAAGCTTTCTTT
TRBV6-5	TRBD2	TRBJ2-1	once	CASSYSAGEGYNEQFF	TGTGCCAGCAGTTATTCGGCGGGAGAAGGCTACAATGAGCAGTTCTTC
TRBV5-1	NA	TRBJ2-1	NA	CASSLELGSYNEQFF	TGCGCCAGCAGCTTGGAGCTCGGGTCCTACAATGAGCAGTTCTTC
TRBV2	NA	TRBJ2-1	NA	CASSSDNEQFF	TGTGCCAGCAGCAGCGACAATGAGCAGTTCTTC
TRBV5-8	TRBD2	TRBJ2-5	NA	CASRYGLAGAQETQYF	TGTGCCAGCAGATACGGACTAGCGGGAGCCCAAGAGACCCAGTACTTC
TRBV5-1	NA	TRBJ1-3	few	CASSWDNSGNTIYF	TGCGCCAGCAGCTGGGACAACTCTGGAAACACCATATATTTT
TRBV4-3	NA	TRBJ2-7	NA	CASSQGGRGYEQYF	TGCGCCAGCAGCCAAGGAGGGAGAGGCTACGAGCAGTACTTC
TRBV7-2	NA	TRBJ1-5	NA	CASSDPSGNQPQHF	TGTGCCAGCAGTGACCCGTCGGGGAACCAGCCCCAGCATTTT
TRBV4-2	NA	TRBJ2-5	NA	CASSQELTVAQETQYF	TGTGCCAGCAGCCAAGAGCTGACAGTCGCCCAAGAGACCCAGTACTTC
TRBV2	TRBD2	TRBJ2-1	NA	CASIRLSGRNEQFF	TGTGCCAGCATCCGGCTTAGCGGGAGGAATGAGCAGTTCTTC
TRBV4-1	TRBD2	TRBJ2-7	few	CASSQEYTSGPYEQYF	TGCGCCAGCAGCCAAGAATACACTAGCGGGCCGTACGAGCAGTACTTC
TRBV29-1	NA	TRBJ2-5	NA	CSVEDTGVQETQYF	TGCAGCGTTGAAGATACCGGGGTCCAAGAGACCCAGTACTTC
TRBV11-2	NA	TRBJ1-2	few	CASSQRADCF	TGTGCCAGCAGCCAAAGGGCGGACTGCTTC
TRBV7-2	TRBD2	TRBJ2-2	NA	CASSLVGLVITGELFF	TGTGCCAGCAGCTTAGTGGGACTAGTCATCACCGGGGAGCTGTTTTTT
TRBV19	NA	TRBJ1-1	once	CASRPQGGNTEAFF	TGTGCCAGTAGACCCCAGGGAGGGAACACTGAAGCTTTCTTT